The rows below give T cell receptor beta chains drawn from one sample of a study of post-analysis software for immune sequencing data. TCRdb reprocessed the PCR reads with MiXCR, giving one entry per CDR3 protein. The data contain about 460,000 distinct CDR3 sequences, 45% of them singletons. The sample was blood. Receptors were obtained from a girl aged 5-17 years with multiple sclerosis. CDR3s include the opening cysteine and the closing phenylalanine or tryptophan. The D gene is left open where the match is weak. Some rows mark clone size as missing; the rest say once, few, many or name a class of expanded clone.

D gene	V gene	J gene	clone size	CDR3 DNA	CDR3 protein
TRBD1	TRBV27	TRBJ1-5	NA	TGTGCCAGCAGGGAACAGGGGGTCAATCAGCCCCAGCATTTT	CASREQGVNQPQHF
NA	TRBV5-1	TRBJ2-1	NA	TGCGCCAGCAGTGCTGGACAGACCTACAATGAGCAGTTCTTC	CASSAGQTYNEQFF
TRBD2	TRBV20-1	TRBJ2-1	NA	TGCAGTGCTAGAACCGCTAGCGGGAGCTCCTACAATGAGCAGTTCTTC	CSARTASGSSYNEQFF
NA	TRBV27	TRBJ2-1	few	TGTGCCAGCTCTGACAGCTACAATGAGCAGTTCTTC	CASSDSYNEQFF
TRBD2	TRBV4-1	TRBJ2-5	once	TGCGCCAGCAGCCAAGATCCCGGGGGGGCAGTGGAGACCCAGTACTTC	CASSQDPGGAVETQYF
TRBD1	TRBV2	TRBJ1-6	NA	TGTGCCAGCAGTCAGGGGGCGCGGGATTCACCCCTCCACTTT	CASSQGARDSPLHF
NA	TRBV7-3	TRBJ1-4	few	TGTGCCAGCAGCTTAAACGTAGGGCTTGAAAAACTGTTTTTT	CASSLNVGLEKLFF
TRBD1	TRBV3-1	TRBJ1-2	NA	TGTGCCAGCAGCCAAGCTCTCAGGACAGGGGAAATGGGCTATGGCTACACCTTC	CASSQALRTGEMGYGYTF
TRBD2	TRBV20-1	TRBJ2-1	NA	TGCAGTACTACGCCTAGCGGGAGGTATGAGCAATTCTTC	CSTTPSGRYEQFF
NA	TRBV7-9	TRBJ2-6	NA	TGTGCCAGCGAAGACTCGTGGGGCTCTGGGGCCAACGTCCTGACTTTC	CASEDSWGSGANVLTF
TRBD2	TRBV9	TRBJ2-1	NA	TGTGCCAGCAGCGTACTGGGACTAGCGGCCTACAATGAGCAGTTCTTC	CASSVLGLAAYNEQFF
NA	TRBV18	TRBJ2-7	NA	TGTGCCAGCTCCTTGGGCAGGGAAAGGAACGAGCAGTACTTC	CASSLGRERNEQYF
NA	TRBV5-1	TRBJ2-7	many	TGCGCCAGCAGCCGTCAGGACACCTACGAGCAGTACTTC	CASSRQDTYEQYF
TRBD2	TRBV10-3	TRBJ2-7	NA	TGTGCCATCAGTGAGTCGCGGCTAGCGGGCGAGCAGTACTTC	CAISESRLAGEQYF
TRBD1	TRBV7-3	TRBJ1-1	NA	TGTGCCAGCAGCTTAGGCAGGGGGGAGACTGAAGCTTTCTTT	CASSLGRGETEAFF
TRBD1	TRBV5-6	TRBJ1-5	NA	TGTGCCAGCAGCTTGTTGGGAGACGGGACAGAGGTGGATCAGCCCCAGCATTTT	CASSLLGDGTEVDQPQHF
NA	TRBV6-1	TRBJ2-1	NA	TGTGCCAGCAGTGAGGGCCCCGAACCCAATGAGCAGTTCTTC	CASSEGPEPNEQFF
NA	TRBV12-3/TRBV12-4	TRBJ1-2	NA	TGTGCCAGCAGTTTCCCAGGGGTGGGCTACACCTTC	CASSFPGVGYTF
NA	TRBV30	TRBJ2-3	NA	TGTGCCTGGAGTGCACGACTCGCTCCAACAGATACGCAGTATTTT	CAWSARLAPTDTQYF
NA	TRBV25-1	TRBJ2-7	NA	TGTGCCAGCAGGGACACAGGGTTCTACGAGCAGTACTTC	CASRDTGFYEQYF